The rows below give T cell receptor beta chains drawn from one sample of a study of blood T cells in healthy people across ages. TCRdb re-called the 5' RACE reads through MiXCR, storing one row per CDR3 protein. The sample yields around 800,000 distinct CDR3 sequences, approximately 48% seen once. Sequenced sample: blood. Receptor source: a man between 60 and 75 years old in good health. The CDR3 runs from the conserved cysteine through the conserved F or W. Fields, in order: J gene, V gene, clone size, D gene, CDR3 protein, CDR3 DNA. D genes are given only for firm matches. Clone size appears in some rows only: once, few, many, or a class for an expanded clone.

j_gene: TRBJ2-1
v_gene: TRBV7-2
abundance: many
d_gene: NA
CDR3aa: CASSTPDSYNEQFF
CDR3nt: TGTGCCAGCTCGACTCCCGACTCCTACAATGAGCAGTTCTTC

j_gene: TRBJ2-1
v_gene: TRBV20-1
abundance: NA
d_gene: TRBD2
CDR3aa: CSARKRESSYNEQFF
CDR3nt: TGCAGTGCTCGAAAGCGGGAGAGCTCCTACAATGAGCAGTTCTTC

j_gene: TRBJ2-7
v_gene: TRBV7-8
abundance: few
d_gene: TRBD2
CDR3aa: CASSLELAGSSYEQYF
CDR3nt: TGTGCCAGCAGCTTAGAACTAGCGGGGAGCTCCTACGAGCAGTACTTC

j_gene: TRBJ2-3
v_gene: TRBV3-1
abundance: NA
d_gene: TRBD2
CDR3aa: CASSHTLAGGLSADTQYF
CDR3nt: TGTGCCAGCAGCCATACACTAGCGGGGGGCCTAAGCGCAGATACGCAGTATTTT

j_gene: TRBJ1-1
v_gene: TRBV4-3
abundance: NA
d_gene: NA
CDR3aa: CASSQDRYGNTEAFF
CDR3nt: TGCGCCAGCAGCCAAGATCGATATGGAAACACTGAAGCTTTCTTT

j_gene: TRBJ2-1
v_gene: TRBV20-1
abundance: NA
d_gene: TRBD2
CDR3aa: CSARDASGGAIGRFF
CDR3nt: TGCAGTGCTAGAGATGCTAGCGGGGGGGCCATCGGGCGGTTCTTC

j_gene: TRBJ2-2
v_gene: TRBV11-3
abundance: NA
d_gene: NA
CDR3aa: CASSMNTGELFF
CDR3nt: TGTGCCAGCAGCATGAACACCGGGGAGCTGTTTTTT

j_gene: TRBJ1-2
v_gene: TRBV29-1
abundance: few
d_gene: TRBD1
CDR3aa: CSGSMTGVGYTF
CDR3nt: TGCAGCGGATCCATGACAGGGGTTGGCTACACCTTC

j_gene: TRBJ1-1
v_gene: TRBV5-1
abundance: NA
d_gene: NA
CDR3aa: CASSLTLGGTNTEAFF
CDR3nt: TGCGCCAGCAGCTTGACCCTCGGGGGGACTAACACTGAAGCTTTCTTT

j_gene: TRBJ2-5
v_gene: TRBV5-5
abundance: NA
d_gene: TRBD2
CDR3aa: CASSFLWEGGQYF
CDR3nt: TGTGCCAGCAGCTTTTTATGGGAGGGAGGGCAGTACTTC

j_gene: TRBJ2-5
v_gene: TRBV28
abundance: few
d_gene: NA
CDR3aa: CASSSPVGTATSKQYF
CDR3nt: TGTGCCAGCAGCTCGCCCGTGGGCACCGCTACGAGCAAGCAGTACTTC

j_gene: TRBJ1-2
v_gene: TRBV20-1
abundance: NA
d_gene: NA
CDR3aa: CSADEGNYGYTF
CDR3nt: TGCAGTGCAGACGAGGGTAACTATGGCTACACCTTC

j_gene: TRBJ1-2
v_gene: TRBV12-3/TRBV12-4
abundance: few
d_gene: NA
CDR3aa: CASSLRPNYGYTF
CDR3nt: TGTGCCAGCAGTTTGCGACCTAACTATGGCTACACCTTC

j_gene: TRBJ1-1
v_gene: TRBV4-1
abundance: NA
d_gene: NA
CDR3aa: CASSQTGGRAFF
CDR3nt: TGCGCCAGCAGCCAGACGGGGGGGCGAGCTTTCTTT

j_gene: TRBJ2-1
v_gene: TRBV5-5
abundance: NA
d_gene: TRBD1
CDR3aa: CASSLGTGTYNEQFF
CDR3nt: TGTGCCAGCAGCTTGGGGACAGGAACCTACAATGAGCAGTTCTTC

j_gene: TRBJ2-3
v_gene: TRBV5-1
abundance: NA
d_gene: NA
CDR3aa: CASSVITTTDTQYF
CDR3nt: TGCGCCAGCAGCGTGATAACAACTACAGATACGCAGTATTTT

j_gene: TRBJ2-7
v_gene: TRBV28
abundance: NA
d_gene: NA
CDR3aa: CASPGPSYNEQYF
CDR3nt: TGTGCCAGCCCCGGGCCTTCCTACAATGAGCAGTACTTC

j_gene: TRBJ1-2
v_gene: TRBV5-4
abundance: NA
d_gene: TRBD1
CDR3aa: CASSLASGGYGHTF
CDR3nt: TGTGCCAGCAGCTTGGCCTCAGGGGGCTATGGCCACACCTTC

j_gene: TRBJ2-5
v_gene: TRBV7-6
abundance: NA
d_gene: NA
CDR3aa: CASSLGGREAQYF
CDR3nt: TGTGCCAGCAGCTTAGGGGGCAGGGAGGCCCAGTACTTC